A single sample is the source of the 6 T cell receptor beta chains below, sequenced in a study of response to subunit inactivated influenza vaccine. TCRdb used MiXCR to reprocess the RT-PCR reads, holding one entry per CDR3 protein. The table lists about 160,000 distinct CDR3 sequences, about 10% of them singletons. Sample: CD8+ T cells sorted from PBMCs, taken less than 30 months after vaccination. The receptors come from a man between 50 and 75 years old who received an inactivated influenza vaccine.

This clonotype was found once. The chain recombines TRBV7-9 with TRBJ2-5, with TRBD1 matching 11 bases. Germline-derived CDR1 and CDR2 are SEHNR and FQNEAQ (reference sequence). Germline trimming cut 6 bases from V and 5 bases from J; bases unmatched to any gene: 8. This CDR3 comprises 15 residues. In DNA, the CDR3 is TGTGCCAGCAGTGGAGGGACAGGGGGTTGGGAGACCCAGTACTTC. Translated: CASSGGTGGWETQYF.

The chain couples TRBV12-3 or TRBV12-4 to TRBJ2-6, with D possibly being TRBD1 (6 bases). V lost 4 bases to trimming and J lost 4 bases, with 11 bases between them. The CDR3 spans 15 residues. The CDR3 spells CASSSPGTGANVLTF. The CDR3 DNA sequence: TGTGCCAGCAGTTCCCCCGGGACAGGGGCCAACGTCCTGACTTTC.

This clonotype was seen a few times. The rearrangement uses TRBV7-9 and TRBJ2-5, with TRBD2 matching over 10 bases. This CDR3 has 14 amino acids. With V trimmed by 8 bases and J by 5 bases, 8 bases remained unmatched. Germline loops: CDR1 SEHNR, CDR2 FQNEAQ (reference sequence). The CDR3 region has the DNA TGTGCCAGCCGATTGACTAGCGGGCTCGAGACCCAGTACTTC. Its protein is CASRLTSGLETQYF.

DNA of the CDR3: TGCGCCAGCAGCCAGAGACTAGGGTCCGGGGAGCTGTTTTTT. This translates into CASSQRLGSGELFF. The chain is built from TRBV4-3 and TRBJ2-2; weak D call: TRBD2 (6 bases). Between the trimmed V and J ends, which lost 3 bases and 6 bases, there was a span of 11 bases. The CDR3 has 14 amino acids. The V gene's germline CDR1 is LGHNA and CDR2 YSLEER.

The sample holds many counts of this clonotype. The rearrangement joins TRBV11-2 to TRBJ2-2, with 12 bases matching TRBD1. The CDR3 runs 19 residues. J was trimmed by 5 bases and V by 1 base; bases with no gene match: 11. CDR1 SGHAT and CDR2 FQNNGV come from the germline V gene. The CDR3 reads CASSLVGTGGARWTGELFF. The CDR3 region has the DNA TGTGCCAGCAGCTTAGTCGGGACAGGGGGCGCTAGGTGGACCGGGGAGCTGTTTTTT.

This clonotype has ten or more counts. The V gene is TRBV6-2 or TRBV6-3, the J gene TRBJ2-4, with 7 positions matching TRBD2. The CDR3 loop spans 16 amino acids. CDR1 is MNHEY and CDR2 is SVGEGT in the germline V gene. After removal of 2 bases from V and 9 bases from J, the junction contained 13 bases not matched to a gene. DNA of the CDR3: TGTGCCAGCAGTTACCCATCGCGGGAGCTTAACGGCATTCAGTACTTC. It is translated as CASSYPSRELNGIQYF.